What follows are 22 T cell receptor beta chains derived from one specimen sequenced in a study of Ad26.COV2.S vaccination and SARS-CoV-2 variants. The treatment was: about 20 received Ad26.COV2.S at low or high dose, single or two shots; roughly five received placebo; per-sample allocation not given. Samples came from day 63 after the first vaccine or placebo injection. Data came from immunoSEQ multiplex PCR; TCRdb stores just in-frame clones and leaves some out. Of over 350,000 clones in the sample, approximately 86% were seen once. Sample: peripheral blood, taken in a trial of Ad26.COV2.S vaccine versus placebo. Receptor source: a person between 18 and 65 years old who received the Ad26.COV2.S COVID-19 vaccine or a placebo.

A single count supports this clone. This rearrangement joins TRBV5-1 to TRBJ2-6; the D gene is possibly TRBD1 (6 bases). The CDR3 runs to 19 residues. Trimming removed 5 bases at V and 0 bases at J, with 21 bases between. Germline-derived CDR1 and CDR2 are SGHRS and YFSETQ. As DNA, the CDR3 is TGCGCCAGCAGTTCGATCCGACAGGATTTTTTCTCTGGGGCCAACGTCCTGACTTTC. As protein: CASSSIRQDFFSGANVLTF.

The chain is built from TRBV7-8 and TRBJ1-2; a possible D gene is TRBD1 (6 bases). CDR1 and CDR2 (germline): SGHVS, FQNEAQ. V dropped 5 bases and J dropped 4 bases, with 14 bases sitting between them. CDR3 size: 14 residues. The CDR3 reads CASSPQRGVYGYTF. The CDR3 DNA follows: TGTGCCAGCAGCCCCCAGAGGGGGGTCTATGGCTACACCTTC.

The rearrangement links TRBV4-2 to TRBJ2-7; 8 bases are shared with TRBD1. Germline-derived CDR1 and CDR2 are LGHNA and YNFKEQ. The V and J ends lost 6 bases and 1 base, in that order; junction bases with no gene match: 8. The CDR3 length is 15 residues. The CDR3 DNA reads as TGTGCCAGCAGTGACCGGAGGACAGGGTCCTACGAGCAGTACTTC. Its protein is CASSDRRTGSYEQYF.

The gene calls are TRBV6-5 and TRBJ1-1; no firm D call. This CDR3 is built from 14 residues. Germline V CDR1 and CDR2: MNHEY, SVGAGI. Trimming removed 2 bases from V and 3 bases from J, with 10 bases in between. As DNA, the CDR3 is TGTGCCAGCAGTTACCAAGGATGGCACACTGAAGCTTTCTTT. Protein product: CASSYQGWHTEAFF.

V is TRBV10-3 and J is TRBJ1-5; 9 nucleotides align to TRBD1. Losses at the gene ends were 7 bases for V and 6 bases for J; bases not matched to a gene: 7. CDR3 length equals 14 residues. Germline V lookup: CDR1 ENHRY, CDR2 SYGVKD. This chain's CDR3 is CAIKGQGGGQPQHF. The CDR3 DNA reads TGTGCCATCAAGGGACAGGGAGGGGGTCAGCCCCAGCATTTT.

This chain links TRBV27 with TRBJ2-7; 8 nucleotides align to TRBD2. V lost 5 bases to trimming and J lost 4 bases; unmatched junction nucleotides: 4. Germline-derived CDR1 and CDR2 are MNHEY and SMNVEV (reference sequence). The CDR3 contains 13 residues. CDR3 nucleotide sequence: TGTGCCAGCAGTCCCCGGGGGGGATACGAGCAGTACTTC. Encoded protein: CASSPRGGYEQYF.

V usage is TRBV10-3 and J usage is TRBJ2-7; 7 positions agree with TRBD1. There are 15 residues in the CDR3. The V gene's germline CDR1 is ENHRY and CDR2 SYGVKD. J was trimmed by 3 bases and V by 6 bases; bases with no gene match: 11. In nucleotides, the CDR3 is TGTGCCATCAGCACCGGGACAGCAATCCTCTACGAGCAGTACTTC. Translating it yields CAISTGTAILYEQYF.

The genes are TRBV6-5 and TRBJ2-2; D ambiguous. V was cut by 2 bases and J by 12 bases, with 13 bases left in between. Germline V gene lookup returns CDR1 MNHEY and CDR2 SVGAGI. The CDR3 sequence is 13 residues long. The CDR3 sequence: CASSYAQPEQLFF. The CDR3 nucleotides are TGTGCCAGCAGTTACGCCCAGCCCGAGCAGCTGTTTTTT.

The genes are TRBV14 and TRBJ2-3; D is uncertain. Germline lookup yields CDR1 SGHDN and CDR2 FVKESK. Trimming took 1 base from V and 0 from J, leaving 5 bases between them. This CDR3 region has 14 residues. DNA for the CDR3: TGTGCCAGCAGCCAAGTCCCTAGCACAGATACGCAGTATTTT. Its translation: CASSQVPSTDTQYF.

The chain links TRBV5-4 to TRBJ2-5; 8 bases agree with TRBD1. From germline, CDR1 is SGHNT and CDR2 YYREEE (reference sequence). The CDR3 is 13 residues long. Losses at the gene ends were 4 bases for V and 5 bases for J; bases not matched to a gene: 4. The CDR3 DNA sequence: TGTGCCAGCAGCAGACAGGGGTACGAGACCCAGTACTTC. Its translation: CASSRQGYETQYF.

V gene TRBV3-1 (or the pseudogene TRBV3-2) combines with J gene TRBJ1-1; the D gene is possibly TRBD1 (5 bases). Trimming pared 4 bases from V and 3 bases from J, leaving 9 bases between. The CDR3 consists of 13 residues. The germline CDR1 and CDR2 sequences are LGHDT and YNNKEL (reference sequence). CDR3 residues: CASSPGRYTEAFF. DNA of the CDR3: TGTGCCAGCAGCCCAGGGAGATACACTGAAGCTTTCTTT.

CDR3 amino acids: CASSIGTGLYEQYF. The CDR3 DNA is TGTGCCAGTAGTATCGGGACAGGACTCTACGAGCAGTACTTC. The V gene is TRBV19, the J gene TRBJ2-7, with 8 bases identical to TRBD1. The ends lost 3 bases at V and 3 bases at J; junction bases unmatched: 4. Germline CDR1 LNHDA, CDR2 SQIVND (reference sequence). This CDR3 is built from 14 residues.

This sequence joins TRBV24-1 and TRBJ1-5; D remains ambiguous. This CDR3 region has 14 residues. Germline lookup yields CDR1 KGHDR and CDR2 SFDVKD. Trimming removed 5 bases at V and 4 bases at J, with 11 bases between. The CDR3 is CATSAAGYNQPQHF. As DNA, the CDR3 is TGTGCCACCAGTGCGGCAGGTTATAATCAGCCCCAGCATTTT.

The chain couples TRBV27 to TRBJ2-7, with TRBD2 matching over 9 bases. V lost 3 bases to trimming and J lost 3 bases; unmatched junction nucleotides: 6. The CDR3 is 15 amino acids. Germline loops: CDR1 MNHEY, CDR2 SMNVEV (reference sequence). The chain's CDR3 is CASSFSSGANYEQYF. CDR3 bases: TGTGCCAGCAGTTTTTCTAGCGGGGCTAACTACGAGCAGTACTTC.

This chain uses TRBV7-9 with TRBJ2-4; TRBD1 matches at 8 bases. This CDR3 comprises 18 residues. V was pared by 0 bases and J by 4 bases, with 11 bases of the junction left unmatched. The germline gives CDR1 SEHNR, CDR2 FQNEAQ (reference sequence). The CDR3 DNA reads as TGTGCCAGCAGCTTAGCCCTTACGGACGACAGGGGAAAAAACATTCAGTACTTC. It yields the protein CASSLALTDDRGKNIQYF.

This clone was seen once. The V gene is TRBV6-4, the J gene TRBJ2-6; D remains unclear. CDR1 MRHNA and CDR2 SNTAGT come from the germline V gene. The V and J ends lost 2 bases and 0 bases respectively, with 2 bases between them. The CDR3 covers 14 residues. The CDR3 region is CASSDNSGANVLTF. CDR3 nucleotide sequence: TGTGCCAGCAGTGACAACTCTGGGGCCAACGTCCTGACTTTC.

V and J are TRBV30 and TRBJ1-2; D is unclear. The V end was cut by 1 base, the J end by 2 bases, with 8 bases between. The CDR3 contains 13 residues. Germline V gene lookup returns CDR1 GTSNPN and CDR2 SVGIG (reference sequence). CDR3 residues: CAWSGQYNYGYTF. For the CDR3, the DNA is TGTGCCTGGAGTGGACAATACAACTATGGCTACACCTTC.

The V call is TRBV19, the J call TRBJ1-1, with D possibly being TRBD1 (5 bases). The germline V and J ends were trimmed by 7 bases and 7 bases, with 19 bases remaining between them. CDR3 size: 14 residues. Per the germline V gene, CDR1 is LNHDA and CDR2 is SQIVND (reference sequence). CDR3 nucleotide sequence: TGTGCCAGTACCAAGGACGCGACGAGGGGTGAAGCTTTCTTT. It codes for CASTKDATRGEAFF.

The chain joins TRBV7-2 to TRBJ1-3; D might be TRBD1 (6 bases). This CDR3 has 17 residues. V gave up 3 bases and J gave up 2 bases, with 17 bases separating them. Germline V gene data show CDR1 as SGHTA and CDR2 as FQGNSA. The CDR3 sequence is CASSFLQGQVTGNTIYF. DNA for the CDR3: TGTGCCAGCAGCTTCCTACAGGGACAAGTAACTGGAAACACCATATATTTT.

The chain couples TRBV19 to TRBJ1-5; 8 nucleotides align to TRBD1. The CDR3 totals 14 residues. The germline CDR1 and CDR2 sequences are LNHDA and SQIVND (reference sequence). The V and J ends lost 6 bases and 2 bases, in that order; junction bases with no gene match: 3. CDR3 nucleotides: TGTGCCAGTAGAGGACAGGGAGGCAATCAGCCCCAGCATTTT. Its protein is CASRGQGGNQPQHF.

The V and J genes are TRBV5-4 and TRBJ1-1, with D perhaps matching TRBD1 (5 bases). The germline CDR1 and CDR2 sequences are SGHNT and YYREEE (reference sequence). V was pared by 1 base and J by 3 bases, with 10 bases between. CDR3 length: 14 amino acids. CDR3 nucleotide sequence: TGTGCCAGCAGCTTGCAGGGAACAGACACTGAAGCTTTCTTT. It specifies CASSLQGTDTEAFF.

The gene calls are TRBV14 and TRBJ1-2; unclear D gene. CDR1 and CDR2 from the germline V gene are SGHDN and FVKESK. This CDR3 region has 15 residues. V was shortened by 2 bases and J by 8 bases, with 18 bases between the two germline ends. In nucleotides, the CDR3 is TGTGCCAGCAGCCAAAACCTCGGCACCGCTCGGGGCTACACCTTC. This translates into CASSQNLGTARGYTF.